Each of the 19 T cell receptor beta chains below was sequenced from the same sample in a study of shared clonotypes between healthy human individuals. Sequenced by immunoSEQ multiplex PCR; TCRdb stores in-frame clones only, minus some. The sample records 850,000 to 1,200,000 clones, roughly 80% being singletons. Sequencing was performed on memory CD4+ T cells sorted from blood. Subset: CD45RA-negative fraction. These receptors were taken from a man aged 18-30 years in good health.

This clone was seen more than once but under ten times. The chain combines TRBV14 with TRBJ1-1; D unclear. Germline V gene sequence: CDR1 SGHDN, CDR2 FVKESK. V lost 0 bases, J lost 4 bases, and 12 bases lay in between. The length of the CDR3 is 15 residues. The CDR3 here is CASSQDQLGSTEAFF. For the CDR3, the DNA is TGTGCCAGCAGCCAAGATCAGCTGGGCAGCACTGAAGCTTTCTTT.

This clone was seen at least ten times. The chain employs TRBV10-1 and TRBJ1-1; a possible D gene is TRBD1 (5 bases). V was clipped by 2 bases and J by 4 bases, with 11 bases between them. Germline CDR1 is WNHNN and CDR2 is SYGVQD (reference sequence). The CDR3 totals 14 residues. The CDR3 nucleotides read TGCGCCAGCAGTGAGCAAGGGACCGGCACTGAAGCTTTCTTT. It encodes CASSEQGTGTEAFF.

V and J are TRBV29-1 and TRBJ2-5; unclear D gene. The CDR3 is 14 amino acids. Germline lookup yields CDR1 SQVTM and CDR2 ANQGSEA. Deletions cut 7 bases from V and 5 bases from J, with 20 bases between. The CDR3 loop reads CSARAPFSFETQYF. The CDR3 coding sequence is TGCAGCGCCCGGGCCCCATTTAGCTTTGAGACCCAGTACTTC.

The chain carries TRBV6-5 and TRBJ1-2; 10 nucleotides align to TRBD1. Germline assignment: CDR1 MNHEY and CDR2 SVGAGI. V lost 7 bases, J lost 5 bases, and 10 bases stayed unmatched. CDR3 size: 15 residues. In DNA form, the CDR3 reads TGTGCCAGCAACTCCGGACAGGGGGGCTCATATGGCTACACCTTC. It specifies CASNSGQGGSYGYTF.

Turning to this clone: Distinct nucleotide sequences in the sample also encode this CDR3. The chain recombines TRBV6-1 with TRBJ2-2; tentative D call: TRBD1 (6 bases). This CDR3 region has 13 residues. Deletions cut 4 bases from V and 5 bases from J, with 8 bases between. Per germline, CDR1 MNHNS and CDR2 SASEGT. CDR3 loop: CASSARGTGELFF. The CDR3 DNA sequence: TGTGCCAGCAGTGCCAGGGGTACCGGGGAGCTGTTTTTT.

This clone was observed a handful of times. V is TRBV10-1 and J is TRBJ2-7, with D unresolved. Trimming pared 2 bases from V and 2 bases from J, leaving 7 bases between. CDR1 is WNHNN, CDR2 SYGVQD, per germline (reference sequence). The CDR3 extends over 13 amino acids. CDR3 in amino acids: CASSEGPAYEQYF. The CDR3 DNA reads TGCGCCAGCAGTGAGGGGCCAGCCTACGAGCAGTACTTC.

The genes are TRBV5-1 and TRBJ2-7; D may be TRBD1 (5 bases). This CDR3 region has 14 residues. Trimming left V 2 bases short and J 3 bases short, with 12 bases between. Germline CDR1 reads SGHRS; CDR2 reads YFSETQ. The CDR3 spells CASSFQGPGYEQYF. The CDR3 DNA is TGCGCCAGCAGCTTTCAGGGTCCAGGCTACGAGCAGTACTTC.

In its sample, this clone was seen a few times. The genes are TRBV16 and TRBJ1-6; D is undetermined. V lost 1 base, J lost 10 bases, and 17 bases lay in between. CDR1 is KGHSY, CDR2 FQNENV, per germline. The CDR3 is 16 amino acids. The chain's CDR3 is CASSQLRPGLGSPLHF. In DNA form, the CDR3 reads TGTGCCAGCAGCCAATTAAGGCCCGGACTAGGGTCACCCCTCCACTTT.

The genes are TRBV9 and TRBJ2-3; 7 positions match TRBD1. The CDR3 loop spans 16 amino acids. The germline V gene has CDR1 SGDLS and CDR2 YYNGEE. Germline trimming cut 3 bases from V and 2 bases from J; bases unmatched to any gene: 9. CDR3 amino acids: CASSEGASWVTDTQYF. CDR3 DNA sequence: TGTGCCAGCAGCGAGGGGGCCAGCTGGGTCACAGATACGCAGTATTTT.

This clone has a handful of counts. The chain has TRBV5-1 and TRBJ2-3, with 11 bases lining up with TRBD2. From germline, CDR1 is SGHRS and CDR2 YFSETQ. The CDR3 extends over 17 amino acids. The junction had 10 bases not matched to a gene; V was cut back by 2 bases and J by 5 bases. Written as DNA, the CDR3 is TGCGCCAGCAGCTTCGGACTTAGCGGGGGGGCTGGAGATACGCAGTATTTT. It codes for CASSFGLSGGAGDTQYF.

This clone has just a few counts. Other DNA sequences in this sample translate to the same CDR3. V and J are TRBV5-6 and TRBJ1-1; D gene ambiguous. This CDR3 region has 13 residues. Trimming pared 4 bases from V and 1 base from J, leaving 8 bases between. Germline V gene sequence: CDR1 SGHDT, CDR2 YYEEEE. The CDR3 protein is CASSLLPNTEAFF. The CDR3 coding sequence is TGTGCCAGCAGCCTCCTACCGAACACTGAAGCTTTCTTT.

Details on this clone: At one boundary the junction diverges from the germline segment, which might be a read error. CDR3 bases: TGTGCTAGCAGCTTAGCCGGACACTCGGGGGAGACCCAGTACTTC. This sequence encodes CASSLAGHSGETQYF. The J gene is TRBJ2-5, the V gene TRBV7-7, with D perhaps assigned TRBD1 or TRBD2 (5 bases each). This CDR3 has 15 amino acids. The germline V gene encodes CDR1 SSHAT and CDR2 FNYEAQ (reference sequence).

This clone showed up just a few times. The V and J genes are TRBV7-9 and TRBJ1-1; unclear D gene. V lost 5 bases and J lost 7, with 8 bases in between. CDR3 length: 11 residues. Looked up from germline, CDR1 is SEHNR and CDR2 is FQNEAQ (reference sequence). The CDR3 DNA is TGTGCCAGCAGCCTGGTGCTTGAAGCTTTCTTT. It encodes CASSLVLEAFF.

A few counts support this clone. The chain joins TRBV7-8 to TRBJ2-1; 9 bases align to TRBD2. The CDR3 is made up of 17 amino acids. Germline trimming cut 1 base from V and 10 bases from J; bases unmatched to any gene: 14. Germline V gives CDR1 SGHVS, CDR2 FQNEAQ. The CDR3 here is CASSLVGSGRGTSEQFF. In DNA, the CDR3 is TGTGCCAGCAGCTTAGTTGGTAGCGGGAGAGGTACTTCGGAGCAGTTCTTC. Complete variable domain (other parts from reference TRBV7-8 and TRBJ2-1): GAGVSQSPRYKVAKRGQDVALRCDPISGHVSLFWYQQALGQGPEFLTYFQNEAQLDKSGLPSDRFFAERPEGSVSTLKIQRTQQEDSAVYLCASSLVGSGRGTSEQFFGPGTRLTVL.

The rearrangement links TRBV7-2 to TRBJ2-3; no firm D call. CDR1 SGHTA and CDR2 FQGNSA come from the germline V gene. The V end lost 0 bases, the J end lost 2 bases, and 3 bases lay between the germline ends. The CDR3 loop spans 13 amino acids. The CDR3 DNA reads as TGTGCCAGCAGCTTAGCGACCACAGATACGCAGTATTTT. Its translation is CASSLATTDTQYF.

This clone has more than one count but fewer than ten. V is TRBV18 and J is TRBJ1-5; the D is unclear. V was clipped by 5 bases and J by 1 base, with 9 bases between them. This CDR3 is 14 amino acids long. Germline CDR1 is KGHSH and CDR2 is LQKENI. CDR3 DNA: TGTGCCAGCTCATCGTTCGGGAGCAATCAGCCCCAGCATTTT. Translated, it gives CASSSFGSNQPQHF. The variable domain in full, completed from reference TRBV18 and TRBJ1-5, reads NAGVMQNPRHLVRRRGQEARLRCSPMKGHSHVYWYRQLPEEGLKFMVYLQKENIIDESGMPKERFSAEFPKEGPSILRIQQVVRGDSAAYFCASSSFGSNQPQHFGDGTRLSIL.

This clone was detected a few times. The chain links TRBV2 to TRBJ1-1; D remains ambiguous. V shed 3 bases and J shed 10 bases, with 9 bases lying between them. The CDR3 sequence is 11 residues long. Germline V lookup: CDR1 SNHLY, CDR2 FYNNEI. DNA for the CDR3: TGTGCCAGCAGTGATGAGGTCGGAGCTTTCTTT. This sequence encodes CASSDEVGAFF.

This chain connects TRBV5-4 to TRBJ2-5; D gene ambiguous. The germline V gene encodes CDR1 SGHNT and CDR2 YYREEE (reference sequence). This CDR3 region has 15 residues. V lost 0 bases and J 1 base, leaving 10 bases between the germline ends. CDR3 in DNA: TGTGCCAGCAGCTTGGCAGCAAGAAGCCAAGAGACCCAGTACTTC. It is translated as CASSLAARSQETQYF.

V gene TRBV19 combines with J gene TRBJ2-7; 9 nucleotides align to TRBD1. In germline, CDR1 is LNHDA, CDR2 SQIVND (reference sequence). The CDR3 length is 14 residues. V lost 5 bases, J lost 2 bases, and 4 bases stayed unmatched. CDR3 coding DNA: TGTGCCAGTAGTCCGGACAGGGGAGCCTACGAGCAGTACTTC. It codes for CASSPDRGAYEQYF.